The rows below give T cell receptor beta chains drawn from one sample of a study of blood T cells in healthy people across ages. TCRdb itself ran the 5' RACE reads through MiXCR, one entry per CDR3 protein. The sample lists about 1.4 million distinct CDR3 sequences; roughly 64% were seen once. The sample consisted of blood. The receptor set was obtained from a man aged 18 to 35 in good health. Each CDR3 is given with its conserved first and last residue. Fields, in order: V gene, clone size, J gene, D gene, CDR3 DNA, CDR3 protein. A D gene is named only where the DNA matches it firmly. The listing skips clone size in some rows; elsewhere it reads once, few, many or a size class.

>TRBV28|.|TRBJ1-2|TRBD1
TGTGCCAGTGGACCGAGCGACAGGGGGACCTATGGCTACACCTTC
CASGPSDRGTYGYTF
>TRBV6-5|once|TRBJ2-1|.
TGTGCCAGCAGTTACTCTGTAGCGGACCTTTACAATGAGCAGTTCTTC
CASSYSVADLYNEQFF
>TRBV3-1|few|TRBJ1-4|TRBD1
TGTGCCAGCAGCCAAGAAGGGACAGGAAAACTGTTTTTT
CASSQEGTGKLFF
>TRBV2|.|TRBJ2-5|.
TGTGCCAGCTATGGACGGGGGCTCCAAGAGACCCAGTACTTC
CASYGRGLQETQYF
>TRBV4-1|few|TRBJ2-5|.
TGCGCCAGCAGCCAGCAGAATCAAGCGGGTGAGCAGTACTTC
CASSQQNQAGEQYF
>TRBV5-1|.|TRBJ2-3|.
TGCGCCAGCAGCTCGACACCGCGAGTGGTAGATACGCAGTATTTT
CASSSTPRVVDTQYF
>TRBV4-1|.|TRBJ2-3|TRBD2
TGCGCCAGCAGCGCGGGACTAAGCGGGGTACAAACTAGCACAGATACGCAGTATTTT
CASSAGLSGVQTSTDTQYF
>TRBV2|.|TRBJ2-6|.
TGTGCCAGCAGTGCCAGTTTTTCTGGGGCCAACGTCCTGACTTTC
CASSASFSGANVLTF
>TRBV30|.|TRBJ1-2|.
TGTGCCCGAGACTCCCCCTATGGCTACACCTTC
CARDSPYGYTF
>TRBV11-2|.|TRBJ2-5|.
TGTGCCAGCAGCTTAGGGGGCACGACGGAGACCCAGTACTTC
CASSLGGTTETQYF
>TRBV15|.|TRBJ1-5|.
TGTGCCACCAGCAGAGATCGAGGGGTCAATCAGCCCCAGCATTTT
CATSRDRGVNQPQHF
>TRBV7-2|few|TRBJ2-3|.
TGTGCCAGCAGCCCCAGGGCTCTCACAGATACGCAGTATTTT
CASSPRALTDTQYF
>TRBV6-1|.|TRBJ2-5|TRBD2
TGTGCCAGCAGCAGCTCTATCGTCACCGGGACTAGCGGGAATCGCGGGCAGTACTTC
CASSSSIVTGTSGNRGQYF
>TRBV29-1|.|TRBJ2-5|.
TGCAGCGTAGGACTTCTGTACTTC
CSVGLLYF
>TRBV6-1|.|TRBJ1-1|.
TGTGCCAGCAGTAAGACCCGGTCCTCAGGGAGTGAAGCTTTCTTT
CASSKTRSSGSEAFF
>TRBV6-2/TRBV6-3|.|TRBJ2-1|.
TGTGCCAGCAGCCACACCCCCTCCTACAATGAGCAGTTCTTC
CASSHTPSYNEQFF
>TRBV4-1|.|TRBJ1-4|TRBD1
TGCGCCAGCAGCAACACAGGGGGTCCTAATGAAAAACTGTTTTTT
CASSNTGGPNEKLFF
>TRBV20-1|.|TRBJ2-3|.
TGCAGTGCTAGCCTGTCGGCCGGCACAGATACGCAGTATTTT
CSASLSAGTDTQYF
>TRBV4-1|.|TRBJ2-7|TRBD2
TGCGCCAGCAGCCAAGACCTGGGTGCGGGAGCTACCTACGAGCAGTACTTC
CASSQDLGAGATYEQYF
>TRBV25-1|.|TRBJ2-3|TRBD2
TGTGCCAGCAGTGAAATAGCGGGAGTTGCAGATACGCAGTATTTT
CASSEIAGVADTQYF
>TRBV20-1|.|TRBJ2-3|TRBD2
TGCAGTGCTAGAGGTTGGACTAGCGGGATTGGGGATACGCAGTATTTT
CSARGWTSGIGDTQYF
>TRBV30|.|TRBJ1-5|.
TGTGCCTGGAGTGGGGGGTCGTTAAATCAGCCCCAGCATTTT
CAWSGGSLNQPQHF
>TRBV4-2|few|TRBJ2-3|.
TGTGCCAGCAGCCCTCGGTGGGGTACGCAGTATTTT
CASSPRWGTQYF
>TRBV4-1|.|TRBJ2-1|.
TGCGCCAGCAGCCAAGATAACCAGGTGAATGAGCAGTTCTTC
CASSQDNQVNEQFF